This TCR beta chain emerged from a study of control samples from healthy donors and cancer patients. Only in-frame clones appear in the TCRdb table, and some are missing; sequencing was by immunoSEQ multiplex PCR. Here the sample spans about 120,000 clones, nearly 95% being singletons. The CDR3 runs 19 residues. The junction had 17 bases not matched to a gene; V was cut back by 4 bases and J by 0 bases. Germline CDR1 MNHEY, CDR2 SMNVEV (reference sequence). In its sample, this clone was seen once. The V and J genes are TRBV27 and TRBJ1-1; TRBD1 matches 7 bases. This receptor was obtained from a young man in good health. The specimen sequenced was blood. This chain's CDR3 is CASSSNYLGGAIMNTEAFF. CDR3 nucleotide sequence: TGTGCCAGCAGTTCAAATTATTTAGGGGGCGCGATCATGAACACTGAAGCTTTCTTT.